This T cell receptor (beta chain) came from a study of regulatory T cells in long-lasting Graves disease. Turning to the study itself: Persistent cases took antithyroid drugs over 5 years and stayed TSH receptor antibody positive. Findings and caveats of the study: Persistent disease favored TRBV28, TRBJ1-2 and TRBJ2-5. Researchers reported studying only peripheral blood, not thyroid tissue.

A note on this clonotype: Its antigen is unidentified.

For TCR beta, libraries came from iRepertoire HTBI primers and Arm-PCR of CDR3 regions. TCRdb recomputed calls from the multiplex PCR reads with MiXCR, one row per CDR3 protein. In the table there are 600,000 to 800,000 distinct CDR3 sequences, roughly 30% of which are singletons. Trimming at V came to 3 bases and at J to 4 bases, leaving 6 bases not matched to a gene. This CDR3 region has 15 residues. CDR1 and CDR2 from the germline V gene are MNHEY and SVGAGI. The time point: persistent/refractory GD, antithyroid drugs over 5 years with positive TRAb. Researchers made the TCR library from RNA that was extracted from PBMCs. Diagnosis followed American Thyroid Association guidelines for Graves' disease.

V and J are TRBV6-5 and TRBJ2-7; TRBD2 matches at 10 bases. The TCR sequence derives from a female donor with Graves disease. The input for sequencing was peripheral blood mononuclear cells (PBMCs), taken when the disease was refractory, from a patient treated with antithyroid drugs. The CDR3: CASSYAASGSYEQYF. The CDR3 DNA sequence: TGTGCCAGCAGTTATGCGGCTAGCGGGAGTTACGAGCAGTACTTC.